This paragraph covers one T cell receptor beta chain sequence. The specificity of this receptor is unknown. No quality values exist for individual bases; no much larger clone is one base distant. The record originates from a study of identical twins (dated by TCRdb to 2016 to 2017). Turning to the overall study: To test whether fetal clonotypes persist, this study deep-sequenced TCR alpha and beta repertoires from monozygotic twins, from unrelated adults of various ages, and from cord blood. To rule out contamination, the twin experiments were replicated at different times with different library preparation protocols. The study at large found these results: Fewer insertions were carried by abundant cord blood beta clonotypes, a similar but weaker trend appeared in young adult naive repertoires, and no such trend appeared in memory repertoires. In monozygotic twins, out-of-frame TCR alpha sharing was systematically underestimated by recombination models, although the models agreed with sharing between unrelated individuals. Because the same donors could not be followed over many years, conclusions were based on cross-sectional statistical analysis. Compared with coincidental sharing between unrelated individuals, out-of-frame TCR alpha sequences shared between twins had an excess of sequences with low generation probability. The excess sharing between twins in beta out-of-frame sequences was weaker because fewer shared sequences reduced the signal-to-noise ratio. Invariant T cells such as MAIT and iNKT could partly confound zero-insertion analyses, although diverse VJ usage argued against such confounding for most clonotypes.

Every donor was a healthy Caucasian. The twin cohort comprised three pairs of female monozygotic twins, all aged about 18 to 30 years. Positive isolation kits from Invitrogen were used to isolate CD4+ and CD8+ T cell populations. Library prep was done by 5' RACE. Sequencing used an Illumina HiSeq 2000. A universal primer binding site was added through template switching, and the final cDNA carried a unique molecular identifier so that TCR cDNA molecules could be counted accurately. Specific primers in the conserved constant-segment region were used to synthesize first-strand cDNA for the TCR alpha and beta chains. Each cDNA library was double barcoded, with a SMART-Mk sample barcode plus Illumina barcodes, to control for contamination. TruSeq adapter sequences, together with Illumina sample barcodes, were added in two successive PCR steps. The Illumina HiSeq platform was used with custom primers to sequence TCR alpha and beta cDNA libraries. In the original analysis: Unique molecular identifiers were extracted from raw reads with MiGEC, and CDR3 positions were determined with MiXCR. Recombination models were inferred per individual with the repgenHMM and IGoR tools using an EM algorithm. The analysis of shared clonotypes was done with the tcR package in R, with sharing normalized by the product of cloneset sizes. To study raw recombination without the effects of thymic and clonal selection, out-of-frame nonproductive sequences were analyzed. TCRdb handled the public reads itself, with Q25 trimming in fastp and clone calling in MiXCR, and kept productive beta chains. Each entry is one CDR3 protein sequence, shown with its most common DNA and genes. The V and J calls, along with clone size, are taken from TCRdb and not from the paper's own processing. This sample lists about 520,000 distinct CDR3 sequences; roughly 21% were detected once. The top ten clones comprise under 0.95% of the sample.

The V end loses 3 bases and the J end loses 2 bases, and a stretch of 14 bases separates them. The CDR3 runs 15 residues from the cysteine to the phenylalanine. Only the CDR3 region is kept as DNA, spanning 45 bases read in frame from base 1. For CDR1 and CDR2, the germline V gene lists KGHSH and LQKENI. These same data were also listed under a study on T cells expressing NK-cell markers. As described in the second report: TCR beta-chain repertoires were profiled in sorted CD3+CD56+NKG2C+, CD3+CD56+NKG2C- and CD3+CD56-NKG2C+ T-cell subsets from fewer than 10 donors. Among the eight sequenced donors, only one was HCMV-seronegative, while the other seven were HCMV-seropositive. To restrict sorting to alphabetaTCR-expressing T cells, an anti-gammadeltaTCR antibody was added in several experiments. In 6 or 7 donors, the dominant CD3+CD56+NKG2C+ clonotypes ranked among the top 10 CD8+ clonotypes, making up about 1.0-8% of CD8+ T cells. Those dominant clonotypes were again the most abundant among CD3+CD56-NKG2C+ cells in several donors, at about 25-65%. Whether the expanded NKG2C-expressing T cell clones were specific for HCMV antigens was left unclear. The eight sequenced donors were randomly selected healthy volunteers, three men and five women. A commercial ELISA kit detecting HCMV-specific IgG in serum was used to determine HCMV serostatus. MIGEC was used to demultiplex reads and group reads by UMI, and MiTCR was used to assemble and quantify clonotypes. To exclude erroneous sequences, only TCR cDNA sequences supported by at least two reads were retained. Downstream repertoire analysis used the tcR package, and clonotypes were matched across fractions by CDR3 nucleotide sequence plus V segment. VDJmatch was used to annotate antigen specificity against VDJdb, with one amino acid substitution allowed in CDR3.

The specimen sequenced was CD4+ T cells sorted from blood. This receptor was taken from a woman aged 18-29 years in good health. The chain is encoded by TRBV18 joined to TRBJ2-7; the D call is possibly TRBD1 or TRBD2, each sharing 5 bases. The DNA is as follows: TGTGCCAGCTCACCCCCCGAGGGGCGGGCCTACGAGCAGTACTTC. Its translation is CASSPPEGRAYEQYF.